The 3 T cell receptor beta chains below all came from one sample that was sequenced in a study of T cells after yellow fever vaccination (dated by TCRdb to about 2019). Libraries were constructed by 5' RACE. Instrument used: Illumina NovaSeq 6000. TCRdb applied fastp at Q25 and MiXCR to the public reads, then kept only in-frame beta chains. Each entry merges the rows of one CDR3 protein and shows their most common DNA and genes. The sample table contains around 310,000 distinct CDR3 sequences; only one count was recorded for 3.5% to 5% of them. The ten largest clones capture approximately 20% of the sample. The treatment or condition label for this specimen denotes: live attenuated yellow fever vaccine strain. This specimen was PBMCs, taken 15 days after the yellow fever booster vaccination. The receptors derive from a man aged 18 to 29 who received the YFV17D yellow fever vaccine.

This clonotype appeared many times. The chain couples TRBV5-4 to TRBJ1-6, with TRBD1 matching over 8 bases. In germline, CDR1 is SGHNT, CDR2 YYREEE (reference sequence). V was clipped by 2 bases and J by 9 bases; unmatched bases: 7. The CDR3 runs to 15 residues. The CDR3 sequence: CASSFGRTGTSPLHF. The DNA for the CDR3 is TGTGCCAGCAGCTTCGGAAGGACAGGGACTTCACCCCTCCACTTT.

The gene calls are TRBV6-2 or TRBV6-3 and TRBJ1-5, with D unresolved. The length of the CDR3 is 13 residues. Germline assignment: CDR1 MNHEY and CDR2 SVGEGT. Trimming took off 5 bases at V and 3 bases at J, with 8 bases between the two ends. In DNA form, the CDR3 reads TGTGCCAGCAGTCATGGTACCAATCAGCCCCAGCATTTT. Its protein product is CASSHGTNQPQHF.

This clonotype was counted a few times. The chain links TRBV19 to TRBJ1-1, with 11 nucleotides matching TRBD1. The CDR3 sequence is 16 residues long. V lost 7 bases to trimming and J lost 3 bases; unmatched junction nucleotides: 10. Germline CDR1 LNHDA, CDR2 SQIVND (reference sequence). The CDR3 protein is CASKRTGGARDTEAFF. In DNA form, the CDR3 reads TGTGCCAGTAAAAGGACAGGGGGCGCGCGGGACACTGAAGCTTTCTTT.